The sequence of this T cell receptor beta chain was determined in a study of cytomegalovirus exposure and HLA in healthy donors. Study background: An early data release held some 85 million unique TCRs from HLA-typed donors. Findings and caveats of the study: Rare TCR sequences dominated, though some public TCRs recurred in many donors.

Germline V lookup: CDR1 SGHNT, CDR2 YYREEE (reference sequence). The CDR3 covers 13 residues. The V gene end was trimmed by 4 bases and the J gene end by 10 bases; junction bases not matched to a gene: 5. Primers for the PCR totalled 60 Vbeta and 13 Jbeta. TCRdb's copy holds only in-frame clones and misses some; the assay was immunoSEQ multiplex PCR. The sample has about 160,000 clones, roughly three quarters seen once. Nominally healthy donors were sampled, though unrecorded immune exposures were likely. Details on this clone: What it binds is not known.

Sequenced sample: PBMCs. This sequence originates from a man in his 60s in good health and CMV-seronegative. The rearrangement uses TRBV5-4 and TRBJ2-2, with TRBD1 identical over 9 bases. The CDR3 loop is CASSRGQGLELFF. In DNA, the CDR3 is TGTGCCAGCAGCCGCGGACAGGGGTTGGAGCTGTTTTTT.